This T cell receptor (beta chain) came from a study of T cell repertoires in ileal Crohn's disease. Profiled with immunoSEQ multiplex PCR; TCRdb holds only in-frame clones, not every one. The sample has roughly 9,600 clones, over 60% seen once. V gave up 4 bases and J gave up 0 bases, with 14 bases separating them. CDR1 and CDR2 from the germline V gene are SGDLS and YYNGEE. The CDR3 is 16 residues long. The rearrangement links TRBV9 to TRBJ1-3; a possible D gene is TRBD1 (6 bases). This TCR came from an adult with Crohn's disease. The sequenced sample consisted of ileal tissue. The CDR3 region is CASSRIDRISGNTIYF. CDR3 DNA: TGTGCCAGCAGCCGGATCGACAGGATCTCTGGAAACACCATATATTTT.